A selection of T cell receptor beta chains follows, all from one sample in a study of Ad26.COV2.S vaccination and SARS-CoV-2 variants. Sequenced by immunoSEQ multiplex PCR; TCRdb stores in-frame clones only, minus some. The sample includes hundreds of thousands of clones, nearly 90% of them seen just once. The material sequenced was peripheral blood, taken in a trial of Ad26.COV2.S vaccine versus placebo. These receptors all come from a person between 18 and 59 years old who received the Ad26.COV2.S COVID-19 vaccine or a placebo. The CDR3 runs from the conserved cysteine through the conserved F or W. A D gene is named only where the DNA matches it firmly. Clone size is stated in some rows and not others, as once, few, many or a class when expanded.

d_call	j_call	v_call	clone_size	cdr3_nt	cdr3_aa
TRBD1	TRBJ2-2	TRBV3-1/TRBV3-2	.	TGTGCCAGCAGCCAAACCTTGCAAGACAGGGCCGGGGAGCTGTTTTTT	CASSQTLQDRAGELFF
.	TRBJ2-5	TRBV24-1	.	TGTGCCACCAGTGATTTCGGAAGGGGACACCAAGAGACCCAGTACTTC	CATSDFGRGHQETQYF
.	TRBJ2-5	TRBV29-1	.	TGCAGCGTTGAAGAGCCAGGACTAAAAGAGACCCAGTACTTC	CSVEEPGLKETQYF
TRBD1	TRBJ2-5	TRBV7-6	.	TGTGCCAGCAGCCCCCGGACAGGGGGCAATAAGGTGACCCAGTACTTC	CASSPRTGGNKVTQYF
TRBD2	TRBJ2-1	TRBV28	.	TGTGCCAGCAGTTTACTAGCGGGGTTACAAAATGAGCAGTTCTTC	CASSLLAGLQNEQFF
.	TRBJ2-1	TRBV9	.	TGTGCCAGCAGCGTGACCCTACGGCCAGACTACAATGAGCAGTTCTTC	CASSVTLRPDYNEQFF
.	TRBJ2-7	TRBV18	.	TGTGCCAGCTCACAAGCCGGGACTCTCTACGAGCAGTACTTC	CASSQAGTLYEQYF
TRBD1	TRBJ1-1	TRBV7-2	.	TGTGCCAGCAGTTGGGACAGAGCTGAAGCTTTCTTT	CASSWDRAEAFF
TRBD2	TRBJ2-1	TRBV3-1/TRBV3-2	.	TGTGCCAGCAGCCAAGACCCCAGCGGGGGGGCCCCCAATGAGCAGTTCTTC	CASSQDPSGGAPNEQFF
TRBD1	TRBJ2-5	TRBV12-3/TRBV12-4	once	TGTGCCAGCAACTACAGGGGGCAAGAGACCCAGTACTTC	CASNYRGQETQYF
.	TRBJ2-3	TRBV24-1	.	TGTGCCACCAACGGGGTTGGGGCGGATACGCAGTATTTT	CATNGVGADTQYF
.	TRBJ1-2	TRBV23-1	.	TGCGCCAGCAGTCAATCCGCGAGACAGGTTTTACGAGGCTACACCTTC	CASSQSARQVLRGYTF
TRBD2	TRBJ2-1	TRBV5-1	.	TGCGCCAGCAGCTTGGCCTCGGGATTGAGGGCTAGCGGGGGGGATGAGCAGTTCTTC	CASSLASGLRASGGDEQFF
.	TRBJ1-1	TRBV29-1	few	TGCAGCGCGAACAGGAACACTGAAGCTTTCTTT	CSANRNTEAFF
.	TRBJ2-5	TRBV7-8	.	TGTGCCAGCAGCTTAGGTCGGAGAGAGACCCAGTACTTC	CASSLGRRETQYF